This section outlines one T cell receptor (beta chain) sequence together with its context. The sample comes from a study of blood T cell repertoires in COVID-19. Study details: Acute and convalescent COVID-19 samples came from the United States, Italy and Spain. The analysed material was cDNA or gDNA that came from T cells, B-cell-depleted T cells, or PBMCs.

Authors' analysis steps: Amplification from reference gene primers served as the basis for estimated nucleated cell counts. Only in-frame clones appear in the TCRdb table, and some are missing; sequencing was by immunoSEQ multiplex PCR. D and trimming come from the DNA, and the V and J calls and clone size come from that table. The table has about 200,000 clones, around 80% seen once. Germline CDR1 KGHSH, CDR2 LQKENI. CDR3 length: 15 residues. Trimming removed 1 base from V and 6 bases from J, with 16 bases in between. The sequence was obtained from an older woman with acute or convalescent COVID-19. The J gene is TRBJ2-7, the V gene TRBV18; D not resolved. Sequenced input: peripheral blood. This CDR3 reads CASSPRANLDAEQYF. The CDR3 bases are TGTGCCAGCTCACCACGGGCGAACCTGGATGCCGAGCAGTACTTC.